These 3 T cell receptor beta chains originate from one sample sequenced in a study of blood T cell repertoires in COVID-19. The table came from immunoSEQ multiplex PCR; TCRdb's copy has only in-frame clones and leaves some out. Seen here are roughly 97,000 clones, around four fifths observed once, and the top ten hold less than 11%. Sequencing was performed on peripheral blood. Every receptor here comes from an older man with acute or convalescent COVID-19.

The V and J genes are TRBV10-3 and TRBJ2-1, with TRBD2 matching over 11 bases. This CDR3 contains 15 residues. In germline, CDR1 is ENHRY, CDR2 SYGVKD. With 3 bases clipped from V and 10 bases from J, the junction kept 8 bases outside the gene matches. The CDR3 coding sequence is TGTGCCATCAGTGAACTAGCGGGAGTAGTTTCCGAGCAGTTCTTC. Its translation: CAISELAGVVSEQFF.

This chain links TRBV7-2 with TRBJ1-2, with D unclear. With 1 base removed from V and 0 bases from J, the gap between germline ends came to 6 bases. This CDR3 is built from 14 residues. The V gene's germline CDR1 is SGHTA and CDR2 FQGNSA. CDR3 residues: CASSLDRANYGYTF. The CDR3, as DNA: TGTGCCAGCAGCTTAGACAGAGCTAACTATGGCTACACCTTC. The whole variable domain, remainder taken from reference TRBV7-2 and TRBJ1-2, is GAGVSQSPSNKVTEKGKDVELRCDPISGHTALYWYRQSLGQGLEFLIYFQGNSAPDKSGLPSDRFSAERTGGSVSTLTIQRTQQEDSAVYLCASSLDRANYGYTFGSGTRLTVV.

The V and J genes are TRBV5-1 and TRBJ2-2; D is unclear. Trimming took 6 bases from V and 0 from J, leaving 9 bases between them. CDR3 size: 14 residues. Germline CDR1 SGHRS, CDR2 YFSETQ. CDR3 bases: TGCGCCAGCATGACTGATTCGAACACCGGGGAGCTGTTTTTT. Its translation is CASMTDSNTGELFF.